A single sample gave rise to the 27 T cell receptor beta chains below, sequenced in a study of memory CD4+ T cells and cytomegalovirus serostatus (dated by TCRdb to about 2019). The library came from the immunoSEQ multiplex PCR assay. What TCRdb holds here is the immuneACCESS table cut down to in-frame rearrangements. Part of the clones is not present; checked against another copy, under half of the missing clones reflect an unresolved V gene, and the others are unexplained. This sample is represented by some 52,000 clones; around 80% of them were singletons. The top ten hold about 0.79% of the sample. A FACSAria II was used to sort memory CD4+ T cells, defined as single viable CD3+CD4+CD8-CD45RO+ cells. Sequencing was carried out using memory CD4+ T cells from blood. The receptors derive from an adult in good health and CMV-seronegative.

J is TRBJ1-2 and V is TRBV19, with TRBD1 as a possible D gene (6 bases). This CDR3 comprises 11 residues. CDR1 and CDR2 from the germline V gene are LNHDA and SQIVND (reference sequence). V was cut by 5 bases and J by 7 bases, with 8 bases left in between. The CDR3 coding sequence is TGTGCCAGTAGTTTGGGGGCTGGCTACACCTTC. This gives the protein CASSLGAGYTF.

The chain employs TRBV11-2 and TRBJ1-2; tentatively, D is TRBD1 (5 bases). The CDR3 spans 14 residues. Germline-derived CDR1 and CDR2 are SGHAT and FQNNGV. V gave up 1 base and J gave up 8 bases, with 14 bases separating them. CDR3 DNA: TGTGCCAGCAGCTTAGGAGGCGACAGAGAGGGCTACACCTTC. Translated, it gives CASSLGGDREGYTF.

The chain links TRBV28 to TRBJ2-7; D remains ambiguous. Trimming pared 2 bases from V and 9 bases from J, leaving 8 bases between. Germline V gene lookup returns CDR1 MDHEN and CDR2 SYDVKM. The CDR3 has 11 amino acids. The CDR3, as DNA: TGTGCCAGCAGTTTACCCCCCGGGCAGTACTTC. Its translation is CASSLPPGQYF.

The V gene is TRBV5-1, the J gene TRBJ2-3; no reliable D call. Germline CDR1 and CDR2: SGHRS and YFSETQ. The germline V and J ends were trimmed by 3 bases and 1 base, with 9 bases remaining between them. There are 14 residues in the CDR3. In DNA, the CDR3 is TGCGCCAGCAGCTCGGGCTCTGGCACAGATACGCAGTATTTT. It specifies CASSSGSGTDTQYF.

The V and J genes are TRBV9 and TRBJ2-7; D not certain. Trimming cost V 0 bases and J 5 bases, with 12 bases left between them. The CDR3 contains 14 residues. In germline, CDR1 is SGDLS, CDR2 YYNGEE. DNA for the CDR3: TGTGCCAGCAGCGTAGTAGGCATTCAGGACGAGCAGTACTTC. Translated, it gives CASSVVGIQDEQYF.

This clone has more than one count but fewer than ten. The chain recombines TRBV5-3 with TRBJ1-2, with 12 positions matching TRBD1. TRBV5-3 is an open reading frame, and its role is uncertain. CDR3 length equals 16 residues. The ends lost 4 bases at V and 0 bases at J; junction bases unmatched: 4. CDR3 sequence: CARSRDRGPPNYGYTF. The DNA for the CDR3 is TGTGCCAGAAGCCGGGACAGGGGGCCCCCTAACTATGGCTACACCTTC.

This chain links TRBV11-3 with TRBJ1-1; D ambiguous. CDR1 is SGHNT, CDR2 YENEEA, per germline. This CDR3 comprises 15 residues. With 1 base removed from V and 1 base from J, the gap between germline ends came to 10 bases. CDR3 sequence: CASSLGGGENTEAFF. DNA for the CDR3: TGTGCCAGCAGCTTAGGAGGTGGAGAGAACACTGAAGCTTTCTTT. Full variable domain (rest looked up from reference TRBV11-3 and TRBJ1-1): EAGVVQSPRYKIIEKKQPVAFWCNPISGHNTLYWYLQNLGQGPELLIRYENEEAVDDSQLPKDRFSAERLKGVDSTLKIQPAELGDSAVYLCASSLGGGENTEAFFGQGTRLTVV.

The chain employs TRBV30 and TRBJ2-2; TRBD1 aligns across 8 bases. The length of the CDR3 is 15 residues. CDR1 GTSNPN and CDR2 SVGIG come from the germline V gene (reference sequence). Trimming cost V 3 bases and J 4 bases; bases outside gene matches: 7. The CDR3 DNA follows: TGTGCCTGGAGGTTAATGACAGGGGTCACCGGGGAGCTGTTTTTT. Translated: CAWRLMTGVTGELFF. Full variable domain (remainder filled in from reference TRBV30 and TRBJ2-2): SQTIHQWPATLVQPVGSPLSLECTVEGTSNPNLYWYRQAAGRGLQLLFYSVGIGQISSEVPQNLSASRPQDRQFILSSKKLLLSDSGFYLCAWRLMTGVTGELFFGEGSRLTVL.

As for this clone: Its ends do not fully match the called genes, so a read error is possible. CDR3 DNA: TGTGCCAGCAGCGAAGAGGACAGGTTCAATCAGCCCCAGCATTTT. Residues: CASSEEDRFNQPQHF. This chain uses TRBV6-1 with TRBJ1-5; 7 bases fit TRBD1. Germline V gene data show CDR1 as MNHNS and CDR2 as SASEGT. The CDR3 sequence is 15 residues long.

The CDR3 sequence: CATSVGEETQYF. The CDR3 nucleotides are TGTGCCACCAGCGTCGGAGAAGAGACCCAGTACTTC. This chain joins TRBV15 and TRBJ2-5; D is ambiguous. The CDR3 covers 12 residues. Germline V gene lookup returns CDR1 LNHNV and CDR2 YYDKDF (reference sequence). The V and J ends lost 5 bases and 3 bases respectively, with 7 bases between them. Full variable domain (missing parts from reference TRBV15 and TRBJ2-5): DAMVIQNPRYQVTQFGKPVTLSCSQTLNHNVMYWYQQKSSQAPKLLFHYYDKDFNNEADTPDNFQSRRPNTSFCFLDIRSPGLGDTAMYLCATSVGEETQYFGPGTRLLVL.

This clone was seen a few times. The chain combines TRBV2 with TRBJ1-6; 9 nucleotides line up with TRBD1. CDR3 length: 15 amino acids. Trimming took 4 bases from V and 7 from J; bases not matched to a gene: 5. Germline CDR1 and CDR2: SNHLY and FYNNEI. This chain's CDR3 is CASSVMGQGNSPLHF. CDR3 coding DNA: TGTGCCAGCAGTGTGATGGGACAGGGCAATTCACCCCTCCACTTT.

The J gene is TRBJ1-5, the V gene TRBV5-8, with D unresolved. The CDR3 has 17 amino acids. Germline V gene sequence: CDR1 SGHTS, CDR2 YDEGEE. Deletions cut 0 bases from V and 0 bases from J, with 13 bases between. CDR3 nucleotide sequence: TGTGCCAGCAGCTTGGTGACGGCGGGCCATAGCAATCAGCCCCAGCATTTT. It codes for CASSLVTAGHSNQPQHF.

This clone was picked up one time. The chain has TRBV5-4 and TRBJ2-3, with TRBD2 identical over 9 bases. The CDR3 has 17 residues. The J segment lost 0 bases and the V segment lost 6 bases, leaving 11 bases of the junction unmatched. Germline loops: CDR1 SGHNT, CDR2 YYREEE (reference sequence). Here the CDR3 reads CASTGSGGLTSTDTQYF. The CDR3 DNA sequence: TGTGCCAGCACGGGTAGCGGGGGCCTGACTAGCACAGATACGCAGTATTTT.

This clone was detected once. V usage is TRBV11-2 and J usage is TRBJ1-1, with D unclear. CDR1 SGHAT and CDR2 FQNNGV come from the germline V gene. CDR3 size: 14 residues. Deletions cut 0 bases from V and 11 bases from J, with 16 bases between. CDR3 amino acids: CASSLERTRSSAFF. CDR3 DNA sequence: TGTGCCAGCAGCTTAGAAAGGACCCGGAGTTCCGCTTTCTTT.

The count of this clone is one. This chain links TRBV4-1 with TRBJ2-7; TRBD1 matches at 10 bases. CDR3 length: 18 residues. Germline V gives CDR1 MGHRA, CDR2 YSYEKL. With V trimmed by 4 bases and J by 2 bases, 14 bases remained unmatched. The CDR3 coding sequence is TGCGCCAGCAGCCTTGGTTTGTCGGGACAGGGGATAACCTACGAGCAGTACTTC. It yields the protein CASSLGLSGQGITYEQYF.

This clone came up a few times. In nucleotides, the CDR3 is TGTGCCAGCAGTCGATCGGGGGGAGGGCGGCAGCCCCAGCATTTT. This encodes CASSRSGGGRQPQHF. This chain links TRBV6-5 with TRBJ1-5, with a weak D call TRBD1 (5 bases). V was pared by 5 bases and J by 7 bases, with 18 bases between. The CDR3 sequence is 15 residues long. Germline V gives CDR1 MNHEY, CDR2 SVGAGI.

This sequence joins TRBV6-1 and TRBJ2-7; D might be TRBD1 (5 bases). This CDR3 comprises 14 residues. Germline V CDR1 and CDR2: MNHNS, SASEGT. Trimming left V 8 bases short and J 3 bases short, with 17 bases between. CDR3 sequence (DNA): TGTGCCAGCCTAAGGGGTCAGGGTGGCTACGAGCAGTACTTC. The encoded protein is CASLRGQGGYEQYF.

The V gene is TRBV18, the J gene TRBJ2-4; maybe TRBD1 (5 bases). Germline CDR1 KGHSH, CDR2 LQKENI. Trimming removed 6 bases at V and 3 bases at J, with 18 bases between. The length of the CDR3 is 16 residues. The CDR3 bases are TGTGCCAGCTCGAAACAGGACGAAGGAGTCAAAAACATTCAGTACTTC. Protein: CASSKQDEGVKNIQYF.

The gene calls are TRBV11-2 and TRBJ2-5; possible D gene TRBD2, 6 bases. CDR3 length: 12 amino acids. Looked up from germline, CDR1 is SGHAT and CDR2 is FQNNGV. V lost 2 bases and J 9 bases, leaving 10 bases between the germline ends. CDR3 sequence reads: CASSLKWEAQYF. DNA for the CDR3: TGTGCCAGCAGCTTAAAGTGGGAGGCCCAGTACTTC.

This chain links TRBV5-1 with TRBJ2-5; TRBD1 matches 7 bases. The CDR3 spans 15 residues. The V gene's germline CDR1 is SGHRS and CDR2 YFSETQ. Trimming removed 2 bases from V and 0 bases from J; junction bases left unmatched: 4. CDR3 loop: CASSLRQGNQETQYF. CDR3 in DNA: TGCGCCAGCAGCTTACGACAGGGCAACCAAGAGACCCAGTACTTC.

This clone was seen a handful of times. V and J are TRBV30 and TRBJ1-3, with D unclear. V was trimmed by 5 bases and J by 7 bases, leaving 12 bases between them. CDR3 length: 12 residues. Germline-derived CDR1 and CDR2 are GTSNPN and SVGIG (reference sequence). CDR3 protein: CAWEVGTNTIYF. The CDR3 coding sequence is TGTGCCTGGGAAGTCGGCACTAACACCATATATTTT.

The V call is TRBV18, the J call TRBJ2-5, with D hard to call. Between the trimmed V and J ends, which lost 4 bases and 5 bases, there was a span of 8 bases. Germline values: CDR1 KGHSH, CDR2 LQKENI. The CDR3 loop spans 12 amino acids. CDR3 sequence (DNA): TGTGCCAGCTCACGATACTCCGAGACCCAGTACTTC. Encoded protein: CASSRYSETQYF.

The chain uses TRBV7-7 and TRBJ2-3; TRBD1 aligns across 8 bases. This CDR3 spans 15 amino acids. Germline V CDR1 and CDR2: SSHAT, FNYEAQ (reference sequence). V trimming: 5 bases; J trimming: 3 bases; junction bases outside the gene matches: 7. The CDR3 DNA sequence: TGTGCCAGCAGCCAAACAGGGGGGATAACAGATACGCAGTATTTT. Amino acid sequence: CASSQTGGITDTQYF.

CDR3 DNA: TGTGCCAGCAGCGACGGCAGGGCCGGCGGGACCCAGTACTTC. Its translation is CASSDGRAGGTQYF. The V call is TRBV2, the J call TRBJ2-5; D might be TRBD1 (5 bases). The CDR3 loop spans 14 amino acids. The V and J ends lost 6 bases and 7 bases respectively, with 18 bases between them. In germline, CDR1 is SNHLY, CDR2 FYNNEI.

J is TRBJ1-5 and V is TRBV6-6; 9 bases align to TRBD1. The germline V gene has CDR1 MNHNY and CDR2 SVGAGI (reference sequence). J lost 9 bases, V lost 4 bases, and 7 bases had no gene match. This CDR3 comprises 14 residues. This CDR3 reads CASSLQGAQGPQHF. CDR3 sequence (DNA): TGTGCCAGCAGTTTACAGGGGGCGCAGGGGCCCCAGCATTTT.

The chain employs TRBV30 and TRBJ2-7; TRBD1 matches at 9 bases. This CDR3 region has 14 residues. Germline CDR1 reads GTSNPN; CDR2 reads SVGIG (reference sequence). After removal of 1 base from V and 5 bases from J, the junction contained 6 bases not matched to a gene. Written as DNA, the CDR3 is TGTGCCTGGAGTGCGAGGGACAGGGTTAACGAGCAGTACTTC. It translates to CAWSARDRVNEQYF. The full variable domain, in which reference TRBV30 and TRBJ2-7 provide the parts outside the CDR3, is SQTIHQWPATLVQPVGSPLSLECTVEGTSNPNLYWYRQAAGRGLQLLFYSVGIGQISSEVPQNLSASRPQDRQFILSSKKLLLSDSGFYLCAWSARDRVNEQYFGPGTRLTVT.

The chain couples TRBV27 to TRBJ1-1; possibly TRBD1 for D (5 bases). Germline V gives CDR1 MNHEY, CDR2 SMNVEV (reference sequence). This CDR3 region has 15 residues. V gave up 4 bases and J gave up 1 base, with 13 bases separating them. CDR3 protein: CASSSSQGKNTEAFF. The CDR3 nucleotides read TGTGCCAGCAGTTCAAGCCAGGGCAAGAACACTGAAGCTTTCTTT.